Presented here are 5 T cell receptor beta chains from one specimen sequenced in a study of control samples from healthy donors and cancer patients (dated by TCRdb to the early 2020s). Receptor amplification or capture employed the immunoSEQ multiplex PCR assay. Here the immuneACCESS table is served through TCRdb, limited to in-frame sequences with V and J called. Missing clones are a known gap in these copies; in checked studies unresolved V genes cover under half, and the rest lacks a known reason. For this sample the table gives roughly 180,000 clones, of which roughly 95% were detected only once. The ten most abundant clones make up about 4% of the sample. The sequenced material came from blood. These receptor sequences come from a woman aged 55-69 years in good health.

This chain uses TRBV18 with TRBJ1-4; 8 nucleotides match TRBD1. CDR3 size: 17 residues. Unmatched junction bases numbered 15, after V lost 6 bases and J lost 6 bases. Germline lookup yields CDR1 KGHSH and CDR2 LQKENI. CDR3 nucleotides: TGTGCCAGCTCTCCTCCTCTCTGGGGACAGGACTATGAAAAACTGTTTTTT. This codes for CASSPPLWGQDYEKLFF. The full variable domain, in which reference TRBV18 and TRBJ1-4 provide the parts outside the CDR3, is NAGVMQNPRHLVRRRGQEARLRCSPMKGHSHVYWYRQLPEEGLKFMVYLQKENIIDESGMPKERFSAEFPKEGPSILRIQQVVRGDSAAYFCASSPPLWGQDYEKLFFGSGTQLSVL.

The chain has TRBV4-2 and TRBJ2-3, with a tentative D call TRBD2 (6 bases). The germline V and J ends were trimmed by 0 bases and 1 base, with 11 bases remaining between them. Germline V gene sequence: CDR1 LGHNA, CDR2 YNFKEQ. This CDR3 has 16 amino acids. The CDR3 protein is CASSQDPWGGTDTQYF. The DNA of the CDR3 is TGTGCCAGCAGCCAAGACCCGTGGGGGGGCACAGATACGCAGTATTTT.

This chain links TRBV18 with TRBJ1-2; D is unclear. The V end lost 2 bases, the J end lost 8 bases, and 15 bases lay between the germline ends. CDR3 size: 14 residues. Germline V gene sequence: CDR1 KGHSH, CDR2 LQKENI. The CDR3 nucleotides read TGTGCCAGCTCACCAGCAGCCACAACCGGAGGCTACACCTTC. This encodes CASSPAATTGGYTF.

This chain uses TRBV28 with TRBJ2-2; D might be TRBD1 or TRBD2, each matching 5 bases. From germline, CDR1 is MDHEN and CDR2 SYDVKM. Trimming removed 5 bases from V and 4 bases from J, with 11 bases in between. The CDR3 length is 14 residues. CDR3 coding DNA: TGTGCCAGCAGTAAGCCGGGGCCCACCGGGGAGCTGTTTTTT. It yields the protein CASSKPGPTGELFF.

The CDR3 DNA is TGCGCCAGCAGCATCCTCGGGATAATAAAAGGTGAGCAGTTCTTC. It specifies CASSILGIIKGEQFF. This chain uses TRBV5-1 with TRBJ2-1, with a possible D match to TRBD2 (5 bases). V dropped 4 bases and J dropped 9 bases, with 20 bases sitting between them. The length of the CDR3 is 15 residues. Germline CDR1 is SGHRS and CDR2 is YFSETQ.